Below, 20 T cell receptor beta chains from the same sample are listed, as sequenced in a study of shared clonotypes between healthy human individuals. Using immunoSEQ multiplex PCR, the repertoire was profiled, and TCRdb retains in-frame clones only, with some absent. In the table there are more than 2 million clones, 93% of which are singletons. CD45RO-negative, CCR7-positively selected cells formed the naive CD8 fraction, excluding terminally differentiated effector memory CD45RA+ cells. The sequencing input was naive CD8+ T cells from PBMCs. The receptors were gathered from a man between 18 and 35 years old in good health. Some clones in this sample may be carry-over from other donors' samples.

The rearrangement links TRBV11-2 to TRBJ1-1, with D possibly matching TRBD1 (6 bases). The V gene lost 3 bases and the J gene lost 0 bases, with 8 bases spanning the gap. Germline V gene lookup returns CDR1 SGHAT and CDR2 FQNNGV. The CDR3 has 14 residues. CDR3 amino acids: CASSFGTLNTEAFF. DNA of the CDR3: TGTGCCAGCAGCTTTGGGACACTGAACACTGAAGCTTTCTTT.

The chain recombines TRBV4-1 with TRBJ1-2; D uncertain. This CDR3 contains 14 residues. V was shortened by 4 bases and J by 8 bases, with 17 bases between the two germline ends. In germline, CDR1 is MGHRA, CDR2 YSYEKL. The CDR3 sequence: CASSPVQIGAGYTF. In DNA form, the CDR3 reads TGCGCCAGCAGCCCTGTTCAAATTGGCGCGGGCTACACCTTC.

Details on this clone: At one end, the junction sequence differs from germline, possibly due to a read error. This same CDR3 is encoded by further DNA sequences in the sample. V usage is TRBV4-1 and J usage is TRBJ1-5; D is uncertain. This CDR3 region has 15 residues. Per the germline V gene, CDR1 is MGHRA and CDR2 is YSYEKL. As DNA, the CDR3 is TGCGCCAGCAGCCAGACGCCCACTAACGATCAACCCCAGCATTTT. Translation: CASSQTPTNDQPQHF.

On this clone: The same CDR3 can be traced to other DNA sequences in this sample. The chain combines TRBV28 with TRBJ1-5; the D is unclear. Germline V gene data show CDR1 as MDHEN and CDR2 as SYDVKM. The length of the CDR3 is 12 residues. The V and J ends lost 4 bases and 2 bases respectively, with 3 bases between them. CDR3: CASSSGNQPQHF. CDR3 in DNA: TGTGCCAGCAGTTCAGGCAATCAGCCCCAGCATTTT. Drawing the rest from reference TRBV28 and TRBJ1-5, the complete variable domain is DVKVTQSSRYLVKRTGEKVFLECVQDMDHENMFWYRQDPGLGLRLIYFSYDVKMKEKGDIPEGYSVSREKKERFSLILESASTNQTSMYLCASSSGNQPQHFGDGTRLSIL.

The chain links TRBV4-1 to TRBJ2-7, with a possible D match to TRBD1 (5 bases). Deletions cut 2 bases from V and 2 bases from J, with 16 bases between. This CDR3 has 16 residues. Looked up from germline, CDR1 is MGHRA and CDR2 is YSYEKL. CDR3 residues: CASSQWRSGQAYEQYF. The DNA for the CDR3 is TGCGCCAGCAGCCAATGGCGTTCAGGGCAAGCCTACGAGCAGTACTTC.

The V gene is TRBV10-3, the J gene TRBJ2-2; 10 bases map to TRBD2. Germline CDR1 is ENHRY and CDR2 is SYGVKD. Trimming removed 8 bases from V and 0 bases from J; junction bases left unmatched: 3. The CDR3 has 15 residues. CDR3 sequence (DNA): TGTGCCATCTCTAGCGGGAGTTCGAACACCGGGGAGCTGTTTTTT. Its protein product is CAISSGSSNTGELFF.

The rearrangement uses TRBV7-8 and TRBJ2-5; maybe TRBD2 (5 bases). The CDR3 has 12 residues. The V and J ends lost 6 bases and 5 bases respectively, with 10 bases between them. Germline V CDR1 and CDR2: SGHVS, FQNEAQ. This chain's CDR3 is CASSHTRETQYF. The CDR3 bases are TGTGCCAGCAGTCATACTAGGGAGACCCAGTACTTC.

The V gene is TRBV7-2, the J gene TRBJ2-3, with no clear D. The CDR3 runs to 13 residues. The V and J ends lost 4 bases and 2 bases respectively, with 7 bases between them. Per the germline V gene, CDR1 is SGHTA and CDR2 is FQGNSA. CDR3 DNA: TGTGCCAGCAGCTCCATAAACACAGATACGCAGTATTTT. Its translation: CASSSINTDTQYF.

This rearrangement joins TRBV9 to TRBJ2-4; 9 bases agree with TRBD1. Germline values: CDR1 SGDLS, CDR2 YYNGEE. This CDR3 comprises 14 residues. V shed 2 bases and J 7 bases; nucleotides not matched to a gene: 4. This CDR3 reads CASSVRDRENIQYF. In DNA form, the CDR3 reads TGTGCCAGCAGCGTTCGGGACAGGGAGAACATTCAGTACTTC.

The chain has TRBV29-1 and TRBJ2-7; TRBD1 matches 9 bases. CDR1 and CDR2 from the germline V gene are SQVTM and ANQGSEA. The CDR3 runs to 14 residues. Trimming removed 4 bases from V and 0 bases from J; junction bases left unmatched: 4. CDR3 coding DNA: TGCAGCGTTGCGGGGGACAGGGCCTCCTACGAGCAGTACTTC. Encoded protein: CSVAGDRASYEQYF.

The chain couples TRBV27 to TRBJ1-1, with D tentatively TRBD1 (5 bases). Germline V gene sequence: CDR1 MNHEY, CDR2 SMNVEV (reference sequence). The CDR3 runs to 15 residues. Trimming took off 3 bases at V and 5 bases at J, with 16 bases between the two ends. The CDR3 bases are TGTGCCAGCAGTTTCGGTGGGGGATTGAGAACTGAAGCTTTCTTT. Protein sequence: CASSFGGGLRTEAFF.

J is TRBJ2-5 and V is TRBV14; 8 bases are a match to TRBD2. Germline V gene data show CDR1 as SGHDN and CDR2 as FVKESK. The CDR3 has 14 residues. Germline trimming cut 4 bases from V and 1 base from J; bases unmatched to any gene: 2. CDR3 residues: CASSLREVQETQYF. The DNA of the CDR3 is TGTGCCAGCAGCCTGCGGGAGGTCCAAGAGACCCAGTACTTC.

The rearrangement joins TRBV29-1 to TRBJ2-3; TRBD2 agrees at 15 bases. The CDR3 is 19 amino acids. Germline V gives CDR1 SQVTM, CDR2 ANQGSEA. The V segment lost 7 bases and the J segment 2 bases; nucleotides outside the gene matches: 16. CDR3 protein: CSGLGLAGGPRVYTDTQYF. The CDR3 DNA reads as TGCAGCGGATTGGGACTAGCGGGAGGCCCGCGAGTCTACACAGATACGCAGTATTTT.

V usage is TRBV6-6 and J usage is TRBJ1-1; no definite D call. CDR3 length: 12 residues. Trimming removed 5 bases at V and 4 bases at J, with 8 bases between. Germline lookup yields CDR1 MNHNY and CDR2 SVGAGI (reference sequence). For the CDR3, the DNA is TGTGCCAGCAGTGGTGGCATCACTGAAGCTTTCTTT. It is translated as CASSGGITEAFF.

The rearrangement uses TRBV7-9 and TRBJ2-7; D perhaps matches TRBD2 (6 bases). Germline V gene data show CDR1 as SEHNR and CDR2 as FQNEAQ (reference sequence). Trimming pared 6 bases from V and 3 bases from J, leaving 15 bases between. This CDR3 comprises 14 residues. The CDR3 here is CASRAGGIDYEQYF. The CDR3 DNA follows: TGTGCCAGCAGGGCGGGCGGGATAGACTACGAGCAGTACTTC.

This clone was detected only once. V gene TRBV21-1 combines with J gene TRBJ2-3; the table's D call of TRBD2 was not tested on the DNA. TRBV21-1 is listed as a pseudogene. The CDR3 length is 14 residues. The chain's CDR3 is CASSGTILTDTQYF. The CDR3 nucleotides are TGTGCCAGCAGCGGGACTATCCTCACAGATACGCAGTATTTT.

CDR3 sequence reads: CASSWLGQGSYNEQFF. As DNA, the CDR3 is TGTGCCAGTAGTTGGCTGGGACAGGGGTCCTACAATGAGCAGTTCTTC. This chain uses TRBV19 with TRBJ2-1, with 10 bases lining up with TRBD1. Germline CDR1 is LNHDA and CDR2 is SQIVND (reference sequence). With 5 bases clipped from V and 1 base from J, the junction kept 5 bases outside the gene matches. The CDR3 sequence is 16 residues long.

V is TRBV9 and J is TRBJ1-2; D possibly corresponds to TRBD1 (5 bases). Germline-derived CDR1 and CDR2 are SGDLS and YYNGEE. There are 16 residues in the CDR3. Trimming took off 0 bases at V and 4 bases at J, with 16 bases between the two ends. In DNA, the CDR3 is TGTGCCAGCAGCGTAGATGGCAGGGCCCGAGTCTATGGCTACACCTTC. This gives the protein CASSVDGRARVYGYTF.

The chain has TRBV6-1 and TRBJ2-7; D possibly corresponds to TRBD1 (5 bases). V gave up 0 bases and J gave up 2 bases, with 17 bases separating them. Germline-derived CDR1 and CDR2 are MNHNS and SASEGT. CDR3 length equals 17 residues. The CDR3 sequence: CASSEADDPGLTYEQYF. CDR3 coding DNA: TGTGCCAGCAGTGAAGCGGATGACCCAGGGCTGACCTACGAGCAGTACTTC.

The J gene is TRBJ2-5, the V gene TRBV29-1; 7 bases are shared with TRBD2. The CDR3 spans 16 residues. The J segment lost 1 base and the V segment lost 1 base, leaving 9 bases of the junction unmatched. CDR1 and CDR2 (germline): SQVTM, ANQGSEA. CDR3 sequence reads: CSVEVVLAELQETQYF. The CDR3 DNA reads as TGCAGCGTTGAAGTGGTGCTAGCGGAGCTCCAAGAGACCCAGTACTTC.